This T cell receptor (beta chain) was found in a study of radiation and T cells in renal cell carcinoma. By sample share, this clone is medium-sized. The sample's treatment: treatment-naive control, cytoreductive nephrectomy. The CDR3 contains 16 residues. Profiling relied on immunoSEQ multiplex PCR, and the TCRdb table lists in-frame clones only, not all of them. The sample includes about 24,000 clones, roughly 60% seen only once; the top ten take around a fifth. This sequence joins TRBV12-2 and TRBJ1-2; TRBD1 is the table's D call, not checked against the DNA. TRBV12-2 corresponds to a pseudogene. The clonotype comes from a man aged 35 to 55 with renal cell carcinoma. Specimen: tumor tissue, collected from a patient whose treatment was nephrectomy without radiotherapy. Written as DNA, the CDR3 is TGTGCAAGTCGCTTAGCGGAGGGGGCCGTCACCTATGGCTACACCTTC. It codes for CASRLAEGAVTYGYTF.